What follows is one T cell receptor beta chain and its context. Which cohort a participant joined came from the clinical history participants gave. This specimen comes from a study of blood T cell repertoires in COVID-19. Study context: Whether acute or convalescent, the COVID-19 samples came from the United States, Italy and Spain. T cells, B-cell-depleted T cells, or PBMCs provided the cDNA or gDNA that served as material.

V shed 0 bases, J shed 0 bases, and the junction held 12 bases outside the gene matches. The CDR3 length is 20 residues. Germline CDR1 is LNHNV and CDR2 is YYDKDF (reference sequence). TCRdb keeps only in-frame clones here, not all; method: immunoSEQ multiplex PCR. Counted here are some 220,000 clones, 88% occurring once; the ten biggest clones make up just over 2.5%. The chain links TRBV15 to TRBJ2-2; 8 bases match TRBD1. The sequenced sample was PBMCs or T cells enriched from blood (not recorded which). The sequence was obtained from a woman aged 30 to 39 who had recovered from COVID-19. The chain's CDR3 is CATSRERFGRGPSNTGELFF. The CDR3 region has the DNA TGTGCCACCAGCAGAGAACGTTTTGGCAGGGGGCCATCGAACACCGGGGAGCTGTTTTTT.